Following are 10 T cell receptor beta chains from one sample sequenced in a study of blood T cells in healthy people across ages. Through a sample-barcoded 5' primer and a J-beta primer mix, a second PCR was run for about 6 to 11 cycles. MiXCR, run by TCRdb on the 5' RACE reads, gives a single entry per CDR3 protein. Seen here are more than 550,000 distinct CDR3 sequences, roughly 20% observed once, and the top ten hold roughly 22%. Sequencing was done on a sample of blood. The receptor set was obtained from a man between 70 and 80 years old in good health.

This clonotype has ten or more counts. The chain has TRBV12-3 or TRBV12-4 and TRBJ1-3; unclear D gene. Trimming shortened V by 2 bases and J by 3 bases, and 14 bases separated the two germline ends. The CDR3 length is 16 residues. The CDR3 bases are TGTGCCAGCAGTTTACAGGAAAATTCGTATGGAAACACCATATATTTT. It is translated as CASSLQENSYGNTIYF.

This clonotype turned up a few times. This chain connects TRBV24-1 to TRBJ2-5, with 9 positions matching TRBD2. The better agreement between TRBJ2-1 and the DNA end casts doubt on the J call. CDR1 and CDR2 from the germline V gene are KGHDR and SFDVKD. This CDR3 is built from 16 residues. In DNA, the CDR3 is TGTGCCACCAGTGATTTAGTGACTAGCGGATACAATGAGCAGTTCTTC. It encodes CATSDLVTSGYNEQFF.

V usage is TRBV2 and J usage is TRBJ2-1; possible D gene TRBD2, 6 bases. The ends were cut back, 4 bases at V and 0 bases at J, with 16 bases in the middle. Germline V gene data show CDR1 as SNHLY and CDR2 as FYNNEI. This CDR3 contains 17 residues. The chain's CDR3 is CASSAGLPRSSYNEQFF. As DNA, the CDR3 is TGTGCCAGCAGTGCTGGACTACCTAGGAGCTCCTACAATGAGCAGTTCTTC.

Only a few counts were recorded for this clonotype. The V and J genes are TRBV7-2 and TRBJ2-7, with a weak D call TRBD2 (6 bases). There are 13 residues in the CDR3. Germline assignment: CDR1 SGHTA and CDR2 FQGNSA. The ends were cut back, 3 bases at V and 6 bases at J, with 12 bases in the middle. CDR3 coding DNA: TGTGCCAGCAGCTTCAATCGGGGGTTCGAGCAGTACTTC. Translating it yields CASSFNRGFEQYF. Full variable domain (rest looked up from reference TRBV7-2 and TRBJ2-7): GAGVSQSPSNKVTEKGKDVELRCDPISGHTALYWYRQSLGQGLEFLIYFQGNSAPDKSGLPSDRFSAERTGGSVSTLTIQRTQQEDSAVYLCASSFNRGFEQYFGPGTRLTVT.

The sample holds one count of this clonotype. The chain recombines TRBV20-1 with TRBJ2-7, with D perhaps matching TRBD1 (5 bases). CDR1 DFQATT and CDR2 SNEGSKA come from the germline V gene (reference sequence). This CDR3 contains 13 residues. Trimming shortened V by 0 bases and J by 7 bases, and 13 bases separated the two germline ends. As DNA, the CDR3 is TGCAGTGCTAGAGATACGGTTACAGGAGAGCAGTACTTC. This gives the protein CSARDTVTGEQYF.

This clonotype has at least ten counts. The chain employs TRBV5-1 and TRBJ1-4, with D hard to call. The germline CDR1 and CDR2 sequences are SGHRS and YFSETQ. Trimming stripped 5 bases from V and 4 bases from J, with 18 bases between. The CDR3 spans 16 residues. In DNA, the CDR3 is TGCGCCAGCAGTGATACCGACGGCTTCGGTAATGAAAAACTGTTTTTT. Residues: CASSDTDGFGNEKLFF.

This clonotype was recorded once. The V gene is TRBV5-1, the J gene TRBJ1-4, with D unclear. Trimming stripped 0 bases from V and 6 bases from J, with 12 bases between. Germline CDR1 SGHRS, CDR2 YFSETQ. The CDR3 loop spans 15 amino acids. CDR3 in amino acids: CASSLAPAGDEKLFF. CDR3 coding DNA: TGCGCCAGCAGCTTGGCCCCGGCAGGAGATGAAAAACTGTTTTTT.

Only a few counts were recorded for this clonotype. The chain carries TRBV10-3 and TRBJ2-3; TRBD2 matches 8 bases. The CDR3 consists of 17 residues. Germline values: CDR1 ENHRY, CDR2 SYGVKD. Trimming took 7 bases from V and 2 from J; bases not matched to a gene: 14. CDR3 in amino acids: CAIKAPRGDYSTDTQYF. The CDR3 nucleotides read TGTGCCATCAAGGCGCCGCGGGGGGACTATTCCACAGATACGCAGTATTTT.

This clonotype was seen at least ten times. The genes are TRBV4-3 and TRBJ2-3, with 12 bases that match TRBD2. Germline V gives CDR1 LGHNA, CDR2 YSLEER. V lost 1 base, J lost 9 bases, and 11 bases stayed unmatched. This CDR3 is built from 17 residues. DNA of the CDR3: TGCGCCAGCAGCCAAGGACTAGCGGGAGTACATTTGAGGACGCAGTATTTT. Its translation: CASSQGLAGVHLRTQYF.

This clonotype came up many times. The chain is built from TRBV5-5 and TRBJ1-6; D unclear. V dropped 0 bases and J dropped 7 bases, with 14 bases sitting between them. Germline V gene lookup returns CDR1 SGHKS and CDR2 YYEKEE (reference sequence). The CDR3 is made up of 16 amino acids. The CDR3 DNA follows: TGTGCCAGCAGCTTGGAACCCAGGCAGACAAATTCACCCCTCCACTTT. This encodes CASSLEPRQTNSPLHF.